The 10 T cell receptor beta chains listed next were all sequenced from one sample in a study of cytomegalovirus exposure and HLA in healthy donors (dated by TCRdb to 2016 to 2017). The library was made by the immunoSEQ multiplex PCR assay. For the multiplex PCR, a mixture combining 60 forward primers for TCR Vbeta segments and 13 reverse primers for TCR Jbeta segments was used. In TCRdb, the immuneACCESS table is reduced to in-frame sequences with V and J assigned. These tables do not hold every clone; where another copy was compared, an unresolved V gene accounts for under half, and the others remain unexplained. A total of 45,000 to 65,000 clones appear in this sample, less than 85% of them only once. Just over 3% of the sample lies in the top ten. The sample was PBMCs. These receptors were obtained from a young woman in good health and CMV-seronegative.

CDR3 in amino acids: CASSPALATDTQYF. The DNA of the CDR3 is TGTGCCAGCAGCCCCGCGCTAGCAACAGATACGCAGTATTTT. V is TRBV7-3 and J is TRBJ2-3; the D gene is possibly TRBD2 (5 bases). Germline lookup yields CDR1 SGHTA and CDR2 FQGTGA. The V end was cut by 5 bases, the J end by 3 bases, with 12 bases between. There are 14 residues in the CDR3.

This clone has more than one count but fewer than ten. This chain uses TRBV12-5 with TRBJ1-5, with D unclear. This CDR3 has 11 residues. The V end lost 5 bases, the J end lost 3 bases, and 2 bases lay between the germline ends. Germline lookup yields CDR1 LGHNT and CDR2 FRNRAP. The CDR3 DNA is TGTGCTAGTGGTCACAATCAGCCCCAGCATTTT. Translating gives CASGHNQPQHF.

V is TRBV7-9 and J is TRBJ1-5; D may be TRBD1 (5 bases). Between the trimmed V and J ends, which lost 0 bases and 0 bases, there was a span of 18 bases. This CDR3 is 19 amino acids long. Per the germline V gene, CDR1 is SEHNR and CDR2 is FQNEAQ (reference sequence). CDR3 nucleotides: TGTGCCAGCAGCTTAGCCGGTGGCAGGGAGGAAGATAGCAATCAGCCCCAGCATTTT. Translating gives CASSLAGGREEDSNQPQHF.

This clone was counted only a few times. The CDR3 DNA sequence: TGTGCCAGCAGTTCCCCAGGCAGGGGCAGTGGCTACACCTTC. Translating it yields CASSSPGRGSGYTF. The J gene is TRBJ1-2, the V gene TRBV27; D is perhaps TRBD1 (6 bases). CDR3 size: 14 residues. Germline V lookup: CDR1 MNHEY, CDR2 SMNVEV (reference sequence). V lost 4 bases to trimming and J lost 7 bases, with 16 bases between them.

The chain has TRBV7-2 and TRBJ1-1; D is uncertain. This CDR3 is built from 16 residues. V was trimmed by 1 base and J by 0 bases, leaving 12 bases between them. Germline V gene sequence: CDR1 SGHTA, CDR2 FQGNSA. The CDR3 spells CASSLEYLTLNTEAFF. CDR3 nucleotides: TGTGCCAGCAGCTTAGAATACCTAACCTTGAACACTGAAGCTTTCTTT.

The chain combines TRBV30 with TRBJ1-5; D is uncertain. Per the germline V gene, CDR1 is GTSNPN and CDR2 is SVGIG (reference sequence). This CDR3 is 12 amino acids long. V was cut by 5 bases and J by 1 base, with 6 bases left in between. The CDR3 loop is CAWGLSNQPQHF. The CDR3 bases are TGTGCCTGGGGACTGAGCAATCAGCCCCAGCATTTT.

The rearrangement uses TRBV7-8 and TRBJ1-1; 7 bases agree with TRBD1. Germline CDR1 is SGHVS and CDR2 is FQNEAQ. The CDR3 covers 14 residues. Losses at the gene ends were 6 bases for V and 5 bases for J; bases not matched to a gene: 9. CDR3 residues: CASRTTGLSTEAFF. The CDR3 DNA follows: TGTGCCAGCAGGACGACAGGGTTATCAACTGAAGCTTTCTTT.

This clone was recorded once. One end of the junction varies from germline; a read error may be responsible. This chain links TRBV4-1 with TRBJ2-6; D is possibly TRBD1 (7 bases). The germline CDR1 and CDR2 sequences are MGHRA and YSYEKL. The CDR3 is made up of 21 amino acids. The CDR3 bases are TGCGCCAGCAGCCAAGGTCCTGGGGCGCAGGGGGGACTGCCTGGGGCCAACGGCCTGACTTTC. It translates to CASSQGPGAQGGLPGANGLTF.

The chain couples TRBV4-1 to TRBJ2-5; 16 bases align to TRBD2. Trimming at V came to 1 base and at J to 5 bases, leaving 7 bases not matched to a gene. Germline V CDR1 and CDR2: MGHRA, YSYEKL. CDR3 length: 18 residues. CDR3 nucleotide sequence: TGCGCCAGCAGCCAAGGAGGGGGACTAGCGGGAGGGGGGGAGACCCAGTACTTC. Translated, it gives CASSQGGGLAGGGETQYF.

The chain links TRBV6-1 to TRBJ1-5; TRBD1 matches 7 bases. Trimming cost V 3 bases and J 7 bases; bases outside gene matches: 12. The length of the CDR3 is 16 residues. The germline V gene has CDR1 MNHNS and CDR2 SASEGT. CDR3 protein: CASSDYMYRGDQPQHF. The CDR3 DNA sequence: TGTGCCAGCAGTGATTATATGTACAGGGGAGACCAGCCCCAGCATTTT.